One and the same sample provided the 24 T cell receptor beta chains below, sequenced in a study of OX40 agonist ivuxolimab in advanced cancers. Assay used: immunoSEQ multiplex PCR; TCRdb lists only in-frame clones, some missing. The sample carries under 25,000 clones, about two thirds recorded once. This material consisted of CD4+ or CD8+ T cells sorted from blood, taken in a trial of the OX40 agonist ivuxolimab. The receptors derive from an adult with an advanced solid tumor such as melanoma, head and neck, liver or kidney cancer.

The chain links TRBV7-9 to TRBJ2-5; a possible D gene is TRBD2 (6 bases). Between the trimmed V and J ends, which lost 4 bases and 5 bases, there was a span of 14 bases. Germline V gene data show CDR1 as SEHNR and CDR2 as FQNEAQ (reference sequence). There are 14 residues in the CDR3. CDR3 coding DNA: TGTGCCAGCAGCTCTGCGGGGCCGTGGGAGACCCAGTACTTC. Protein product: CASSSAGPWETQYF.

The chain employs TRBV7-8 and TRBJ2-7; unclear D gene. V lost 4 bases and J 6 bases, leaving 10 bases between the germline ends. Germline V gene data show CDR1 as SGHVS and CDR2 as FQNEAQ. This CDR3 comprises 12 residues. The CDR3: CASSSSGPEQYF. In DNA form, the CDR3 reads TGTGCCAGCAGCTCCTCAGGTCCCGAGCAGTACTTC.

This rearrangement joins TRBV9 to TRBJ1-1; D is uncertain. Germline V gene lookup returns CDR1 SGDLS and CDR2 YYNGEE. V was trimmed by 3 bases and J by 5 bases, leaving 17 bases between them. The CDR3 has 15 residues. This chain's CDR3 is CASSASPGLGTEAFF. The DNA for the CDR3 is TGTGCCAGCAGCGCATCTCCGGGTCTAGGGACTGAAGCTTTCTTT.

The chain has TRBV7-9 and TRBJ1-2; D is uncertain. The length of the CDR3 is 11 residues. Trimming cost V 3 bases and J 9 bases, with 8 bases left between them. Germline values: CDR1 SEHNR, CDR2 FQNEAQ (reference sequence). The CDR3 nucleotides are TGTGCCAGCAGCTTCGATCGTCGCTACACCTTC. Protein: CASSFDRRYTF.

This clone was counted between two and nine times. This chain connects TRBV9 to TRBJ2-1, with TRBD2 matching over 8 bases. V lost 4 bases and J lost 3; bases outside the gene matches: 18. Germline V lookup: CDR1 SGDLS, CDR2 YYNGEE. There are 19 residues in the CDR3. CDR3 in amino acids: CASSPNRARGLDDYNEQFF. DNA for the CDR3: TGTGCCAGCAGCCCCAATAGGGCCCGGGGACTAGACGACTACAATGAGCAGTTCTTC.

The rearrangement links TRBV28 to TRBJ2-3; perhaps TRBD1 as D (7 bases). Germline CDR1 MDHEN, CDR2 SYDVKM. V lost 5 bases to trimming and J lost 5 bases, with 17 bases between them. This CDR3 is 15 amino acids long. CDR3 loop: CASSRAGQYLDTQYF. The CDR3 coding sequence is TGTGCCAGCAGTCGGGCGGGACAGTACTTAGATACGCAGTATTTT.

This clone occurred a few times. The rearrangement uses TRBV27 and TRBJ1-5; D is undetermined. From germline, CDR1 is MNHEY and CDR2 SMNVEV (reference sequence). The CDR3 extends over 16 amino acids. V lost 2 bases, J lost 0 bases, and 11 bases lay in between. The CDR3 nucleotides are TGTGCCAGCAGTTTAAGTGGTCAGCATAGCAATCAGCCCCAGCATTTT. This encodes CASSLSGQHSNQPQHF.

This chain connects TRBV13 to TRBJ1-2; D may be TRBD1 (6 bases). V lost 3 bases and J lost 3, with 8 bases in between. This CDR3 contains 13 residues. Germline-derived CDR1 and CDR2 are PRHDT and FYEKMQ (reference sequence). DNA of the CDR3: TGTGCCAGCAGCTTTAGGACAGACTATGGCTACACCTTC. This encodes CASSFRTDYGYTF.

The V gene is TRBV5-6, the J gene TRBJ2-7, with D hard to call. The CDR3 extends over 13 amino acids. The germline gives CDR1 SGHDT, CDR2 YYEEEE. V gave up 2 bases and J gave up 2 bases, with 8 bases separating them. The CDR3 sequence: CASSLDATYEQYF. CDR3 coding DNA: TGTGCCAGCAGCTTAGACGCCACCTACGAGCAGTACTTC.

Here the CDR3 DNA reads TGTGCCACCAGCGCCCGTGGTCTGTCCGATGAAGCTTTCTTT. This gives the protein CATSARGLSDEAFF. The gene calls are TRBV15 and TRBJ1-1; no reliable D call. The CDR3 loop spans 14 amino acids. Between the trimmed V and J ends, which lost 5 bases and 7 bases, there was a span of 17 bases. Germline loops: CDR1 LNHNV, CDR2 YYDKDF (reference sequence).

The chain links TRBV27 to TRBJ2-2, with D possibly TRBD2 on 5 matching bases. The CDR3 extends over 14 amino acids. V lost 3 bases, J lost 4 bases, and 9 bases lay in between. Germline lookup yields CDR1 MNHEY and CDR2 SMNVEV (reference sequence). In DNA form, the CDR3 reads TGTGCCAGCAGTTTTATGGCGGGCACCGGGGAGCTGTTTTTT. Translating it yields CASSFMAGTGELFF.

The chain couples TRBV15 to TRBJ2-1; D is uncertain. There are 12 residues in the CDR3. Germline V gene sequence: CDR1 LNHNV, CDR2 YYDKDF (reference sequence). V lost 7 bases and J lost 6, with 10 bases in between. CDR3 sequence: CATIGRFNEQFF. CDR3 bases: TGTGCCACCATCGGCCGGTTCAATGAGCAGTTCTTC.

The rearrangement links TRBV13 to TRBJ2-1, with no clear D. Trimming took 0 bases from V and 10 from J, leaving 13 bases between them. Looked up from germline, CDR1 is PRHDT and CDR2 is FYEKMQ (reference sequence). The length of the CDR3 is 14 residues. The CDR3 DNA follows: TGTGCCAGCAGCTTAGGGCAGACCAAGTTAGAGCAGTTCTTC. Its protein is CASSLGQTKLEQFF.

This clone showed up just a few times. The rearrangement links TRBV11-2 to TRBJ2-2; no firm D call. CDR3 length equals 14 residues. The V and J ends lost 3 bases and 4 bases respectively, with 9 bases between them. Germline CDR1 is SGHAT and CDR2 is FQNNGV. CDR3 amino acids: CASSFNRATGELFF. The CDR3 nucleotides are TGTGCCAGCAGCTTCAACAGAGCCACCGGGGAGCTGTTTTTT.

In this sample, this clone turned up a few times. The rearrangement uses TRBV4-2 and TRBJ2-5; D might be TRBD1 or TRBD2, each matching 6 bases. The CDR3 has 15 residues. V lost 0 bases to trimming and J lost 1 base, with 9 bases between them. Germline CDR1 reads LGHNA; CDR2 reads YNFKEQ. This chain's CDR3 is CASSQDGGLQETQYF. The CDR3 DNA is TGTGCCAGCAGCCAAGATGGGGGGCTCCAAGAGACCCAGTACTTC.

DNA for the CDR3: TGTGCCAGCAGCTTAGCGACAGCTTACAATGAGCAGTTCTTC. This translates into CASSLATAYNEQFF. V is TRBV7-9 and J is TRBJ2-1, with D possibly TRBD1 on 5 matching bases. Trimming stripped 0 bases from V and 4 bases from J, with 7 bases between. In germline, CDR1 is SEHNR, CDR2 FQNEAQ (reference sequence). The CDR3 consists of 14 residues.

The CDR3 DNA follows: TGTGCCAGCAGCTTGGTGGGCAGCCAAGAGACCCAGTACTTC. Its protein is CASSLVGSQETQYF. J is TRBJ2-5 and V is TRBV5-5; D gene unclear. CDR3 length equals 14 residues. Trimming took 0 bases from V and 1 from J, leaving 7 bases between them. Germline V gene sequence: CDR1 SGHKS, CDR2 YYEKEE (reference sequence).

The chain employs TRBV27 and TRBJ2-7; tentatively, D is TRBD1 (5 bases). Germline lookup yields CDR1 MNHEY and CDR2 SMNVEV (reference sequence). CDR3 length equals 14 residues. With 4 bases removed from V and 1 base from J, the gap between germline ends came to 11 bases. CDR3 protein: CASSSGILSYEQYF. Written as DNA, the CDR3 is TGTGCCAGCAGTTCAGGGATCTTATCCTACGAGCAGTACTTC.

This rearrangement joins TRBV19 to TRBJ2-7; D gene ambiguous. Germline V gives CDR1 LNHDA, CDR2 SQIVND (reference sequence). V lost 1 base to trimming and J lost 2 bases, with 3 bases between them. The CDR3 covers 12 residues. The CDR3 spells CASSIGAYEQYF. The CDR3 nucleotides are TGTGCCAGTAGTATAGGCGCCTACGAGCAGTACTTC.

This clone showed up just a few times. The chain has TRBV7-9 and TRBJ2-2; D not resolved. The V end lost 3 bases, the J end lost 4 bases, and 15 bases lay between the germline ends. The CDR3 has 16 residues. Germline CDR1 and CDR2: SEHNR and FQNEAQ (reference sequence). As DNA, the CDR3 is TGTGCCAGCAGCTTCCTACCCGATTCAGGCACCGGGGAGCTGTTTTTT. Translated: CASSFLPDSGTGELFF.

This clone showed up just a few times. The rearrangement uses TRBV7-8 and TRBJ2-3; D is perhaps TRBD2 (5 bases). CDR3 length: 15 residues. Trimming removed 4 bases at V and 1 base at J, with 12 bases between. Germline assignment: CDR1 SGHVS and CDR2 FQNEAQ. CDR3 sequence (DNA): TGTGCCAGCAGCTCGGGGTGGGGAGGCACAGATACGCAGTATTTT. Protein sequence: CASSSGWGGTDTQYF. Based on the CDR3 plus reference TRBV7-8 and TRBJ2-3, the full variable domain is GAGVSQSPRYKVAKRGQDVALRCDPISGHVSLFWYQQALGQGPEFLTYFQNEAQLDKSGLPSDRFFAERPEGSVSTLKIQRTQQEDSAVYLCASSSGWGGTDTQYFGPGTRLTVL.

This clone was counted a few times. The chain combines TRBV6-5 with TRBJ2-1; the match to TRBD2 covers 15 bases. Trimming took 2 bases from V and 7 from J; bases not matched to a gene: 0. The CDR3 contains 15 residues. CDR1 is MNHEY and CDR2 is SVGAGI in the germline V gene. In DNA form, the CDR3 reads TGTGCCAGCAGTTACGGACTAGCGGGAGGGAATGAGCAGTTCTTC. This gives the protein CASSYGLAGGNEQFF.

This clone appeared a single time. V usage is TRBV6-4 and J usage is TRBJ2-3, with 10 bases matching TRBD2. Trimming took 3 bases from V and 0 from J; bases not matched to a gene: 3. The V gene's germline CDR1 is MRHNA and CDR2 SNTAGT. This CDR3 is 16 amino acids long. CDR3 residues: CASSEASGGSTDTQYF. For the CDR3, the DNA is TGTGCCAGCAGTGAGGCTAGCGGGGGAAGCACAGATACGCAGTATTTT.

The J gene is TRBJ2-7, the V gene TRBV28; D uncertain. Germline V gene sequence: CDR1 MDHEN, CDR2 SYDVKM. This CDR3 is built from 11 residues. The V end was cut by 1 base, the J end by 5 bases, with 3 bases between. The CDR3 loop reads CASSLSHEQYF. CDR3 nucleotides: TGTGCCAGCAGTTTATCCCACGAGCAGTACTTC. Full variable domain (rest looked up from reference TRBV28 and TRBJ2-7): DVKVTQSSRYLVKRTGEKVFLECVQDMDHENMFWYRQDPGLGLRLIYFSYDVKMKEKGDIPEGYSVSREKKERFSLILESASTNQTSMYLCASSLSHEQYFGPGTRLTVT.